The 20 T cell receptor beta chains below all came from one sample that was sequenced in a study of lung T cells in sarcoidosis with Löfgren's syndrome. TCRdb fed the reads into MiXCR, producing one record per CDR3 protein. The data contain about 63,000 distinct CDR3 sequences, 21% of them singletons. Source material: CD4+ T cells from PBMCs. The receptors were sampled from a human donor with sarcoidosis (Löfgren's syndrome or another form), or a control subject (not recorded which).

CDR3 coding DNA: TGCGCCAGCAGCTTGGCCCTCGGCACCGGGGAGCTGTTTTTT. Translated, it gives CASSLALGTGELFF. V gene TRBV5-1 combines with J gene TRBJ2-2; D remains unclear. The CDR3 spans 14 residues. Looked up from germline, CDR1 is SGHRS and CDR2 is YFSETQ. Trimming took off 0 bases at V and 4 bases at J, with 7 bases between the two ends.

A remark on this clonotype: A read error is possible here, since a much larger clone lies one base away. V and J are TRBV28 and TRBJ2-7, with a weak D call TRBD2 (5 bases). Trimming left V 6 bases short and J 4 bases short, with 22 bases between. Germline V gene data show CDR1 as MDHEN and CDR2 as SYDVKM. The CDR3 has 16 amino acids. The CDR3 is CASSEGPGRRPYEQYV. The CDR3 coding sequence is TGTGCCAGCAGCGAAGGTCCGGGCCGGAGGCCGTACGAGCAGTACGTC.

This clonotype has only a few counts. The chain couples TRBV6-1 to TRBJ2-1, with 11 nucleotides matching TRBD2. Unmatched junction bases numbered 12, after V lost 6 bases and J lost 2 bases. Germline CDR1 and CDR2: MNHNS and SASEGT. The CDR3 length is 18 residues. The CDR3 DNA follows: TGTGCCAGCAGCCAAAAGGGACTAGCGGTCGTCACCTACAATGAGCAGTTCTTC. This sequence encodes CASSQKGLAVVTYNEQFF.

Only a few counts were recorded for this clonotype. V gene TRBV18 combines with J gene TRBJ1-2, with D possibly TRBD1 on 6 matching bases. Between the trimmed V and J ends, which lost 1 base and 2 bases, there was a span of 11 bases. This CDR3 comprises 15 residues. Germline V gene lookup returns CDR1 KGHSH and CDR2 LQKENI. DNA for the CDR3: TGTGCCAGCTCACCACTCCCGGACAGAAACTATGGCTACACCTTC. Translation gives CASSPLPDRNYGYTF.

As DNA, the CDR3 is TGTAACAGCAGCCCCCGACTAAACACGCAACTCAATGAGCAGTTCTTC. Translated, it gives CNSSPRLNTQLNEQFF. This chain joins TRBV11-1 and TRBJ2-1; TRBD2 is a possible D gene (5 bases). This CDR3 has 16 residues. The germline V gene encodes CDR1 SGHAT and CDR2 FQDESV (reference sequence).

This clonotype was observed many times. V usage is TRBV6-1 and J usage is TRBJ2-1, with TRBD2 identical over 10 bases. CDR1 MNHNS and CDR2 SASEGT come from the germline V gene. CDR3 length equals 15 residues. J was trimmed by 8 bases and V by 5 bases; bases with no gene match: 9. CDR3 region: CASSYWLAGADEQFF. The CDR3 nucleotides read TGTGCCAGCAGTTATTGGCTAGCGGGAGCGGATGAGCAGTTCTTC.

On this clonotype itself: Since a much larger clone is just one base distant, this may be a read error. The V gene is TRBV28, the J gene TRBJ1-3; unclear D gene. This CDR3 region has 13 residues. Germline CDR1 reads MDHEN; CDR2 reads SYDVKM. CDR3 sequence reads: CACSLDIRNTIYF. The CDR3 DNA sequence: TGTGCCTGCAGTTTAGACATCAGAAACACCATATATTTT.

This clonotype has only one observation. The junction departs from the called germline gene at one end, perhaps through a read error. The rearrangement joins TRBV29-1 to TRBJ2-1, with 8 bases fitting TRBD1. The germline CDR1 and CDR2 sequences are SQVTM and ANQGSEA. The length of the CDR3 is 11 residues. The CDR3 is CSVDTDRETLF. The CDR3 nucleotides are TGCAGCGTTGATACGGACAGGGAGACCCTCTTC.

This clonotype has only a few counts. V and J are TRBV2 and TRBJ2-2, with a tentative D call TRBD2 (5 bases). Trimming took 6 bases from V and 4 from J, leaving 18 bases between them. Per the germline V gene, CDR1 is SNHLY and CDR2 is FYNNEI. The CDR3 contains 16 residues. CDR3 nucleotides: TGTGCCAGCAGGGACTCATCGGGGTGGGGCACCGGGGAGCTGTTTTTT. This encodes CASRDSSGWGTGELFF.

Sample share makes this clonotype medium-sized. J is TRBJ2-1 and V is TRBV6-1; D may be TRBD1 or TRBD2 (6 bases each). This CDR3 region has 15 residues. Germline values: CDR1 MNHNS, CDR2 SASEGT. The ends were cut back, 5 bases at V and 1 base at J, with 12 bases in the middle. The CDR3 reads CASSLTGRSYNEQFF. CDR3 DNA sequence: TGTGCCAGCAGTCTAACAGGGAGGTCCTACAATGAGCAGTTCTTC.

Points on this clonotype: A read error may be the cause here, since a much bigger clone is one base away. The chain is built from TRBV28 and TRBJ1-5; maybe TRBD1 (6 bases). Germline V gene sequence: CDR1 MDHEN, CDR2 SYDVKM. Between the trimmed V and J ends, which lost 4 bases and 6 bases, there was a span of 16 bases. This CDR3 has 15 residues. CDR3 in DNA: TGTGCCAGCAGTTCCGGGGGGCTTGGGGGTCAGCCCCAGCATTTT. This translates into CASSSGGLGGQPQHF.

This clonotype was picked up many times. This chain uses TRBV6-1 with TRBJ2-3, with 7 bases lining up with TRBD1. Germline V gene sequence: CDR1 MNHNS, CDR2 SASEGT. The CDR3 runs 15 residues. The junction had 3 bases not matched to a gene; V was cut back by 1 base and J by 2 bases. The CDR3 reads CASSEGDRVTDTQYF. The CDR3 coding sequence is TGTGCCAGCAGTGAAGGGGACAGAGTCACAGATACGCAGTATTTT.

Remarks on this clonotype: Its ends do not fully match the called genes, so a read error is possible. The J gene is TRBJ2-7, the V gene TRBV27; 15 bases are shared with TRBD2. Germline CDR1 is MNHEY and CDR2 is SMNVEV (reference sequence). The CDR3 covers 15 residues. The CDR3 loop is CASSLRTSGRDERYF. The CDR3 DNA reads TGTGCCAGCAGTCTACGGACTAGCGGGAGGGACGAGCGGTACTTC.

This chain links TRBV29-1 with TRBJ2-6; possible D gene TRBD1, 6 bases. CDR3 length: 16 amino acids. Germline V gives CDR1 SQVTM, CDR2 ANQGSEA. With 6 bases removed from V and 4 bases from J, the gap between germline ends came to 19 bases. The CDR3 protein is CSVGARGVGGANVLTF. DNA for the CDR3: TGCAGCGTGGGGGCCAGGGGAGTGGGAGGGGCCAACGTCCTGACTTTC.

The rearrangement uses TRBV12-5 and TRBJ2-1; 9 bases agree with TRBD1. The germline gives CDR1 LGHNT, CDR2 FRNRAP. The V and J ends lost 5 bases and 9 bases, in that order; junction bases with no gene match: 5. The CDR3 is made up of 13 amino acids. CDR3 sequence: CASGLGTGIEQFF. The CDR3 region has the DNA TGTGCTAGTGGTCTAGGGACAGGGATTGAGCAGTTCTTC.

This clonotype was counted ten times or more. This chain connects TRBV27 to TRBJ2-7, with D possibly being TRBD2 (5 bases). This CDR3 spans 16 amino acids. With 6 bases removed from V and 2 bases from J, the gap between germline ends came to 20 bases. From germline, CDR1 is MNHEY and CDR2 SMNVEV (reference sequence). CDR3 sequence reads: CASRSLLRGSTYEQYF. In nucleotides, the CDR3 is TGTGCCAGCAGATCCCTCCTCCGGGGTAGCACCTACGAGCAGTACTTC.

The chain has TRBV5-4 and TRBJ1-1, with TRBD1 matching over 9 bases. Trimming took 0 bases from V and 4 from J; bases not matched to a gene: 7. The CDR3 has 16 residues. Per germline, CDR1 SGHNT and CDR2 YYREEE (reference sequence). CDR3 DNA sequence: TGTGCCAGCAGCTTGGGGGGACAGGGAGGCGGCACTGAAGCTTTCTTT. As protein: CASSLGGQGGGTEAFF.

The rearrangement uses TRBV10-3 and TRBJ2-7, with D possibly TRBD2 on 6 matching bases. The V gene's germline CDR1 is ENHRY and CDR2 SYGVKD. CDR3 length: 15 amino acids. V lost 0 bases, J lost 2 bases, and 11 bases lay in between. The CDR3 loop reads CAISESEGTPYEQYF. CDR3 sequence (DNA): TGTGCCATCAGTGAGTCGGAAGGGACTCCCTACGAGCAGTACTTC.

There are many counts of this clonotype. The chain joins TRBV6-6 to TRBJ2-3; possibly TRBD1 for D (5 bases). Trimming took off 2 bases at V and 0 bases at J, with 9 bases between the two ends. Germline V gives CDR1 MNHNY, CDR2 SVGAGI (reference sequence). CDR3 length equals 15 residues. This chain's CDR3 is CASSYRQGSTDTQYF. The CDR3 DNA follows: TGTGCCAGCAGTTACCGGCAGGGTAGCACAGATACGCAGTATTTT.

This clonotype was counted many times. The chain uses TRBV24-1 and TRBJ2-5; TRBD1 matches at 8 bases. The V gene's germline CDR1 is KGHDR and CDR2 SFDVKD. The CDR3 has 13 residues. J gave up 2 bases and V 9 bases, and 4 bases lay outside the gene matches. For the CDR3, the DNA is TGTGCCACCGGAGACAGGGGACAAGAGACCCAGTACTTC. Protein: CATGDRGQETQYF.